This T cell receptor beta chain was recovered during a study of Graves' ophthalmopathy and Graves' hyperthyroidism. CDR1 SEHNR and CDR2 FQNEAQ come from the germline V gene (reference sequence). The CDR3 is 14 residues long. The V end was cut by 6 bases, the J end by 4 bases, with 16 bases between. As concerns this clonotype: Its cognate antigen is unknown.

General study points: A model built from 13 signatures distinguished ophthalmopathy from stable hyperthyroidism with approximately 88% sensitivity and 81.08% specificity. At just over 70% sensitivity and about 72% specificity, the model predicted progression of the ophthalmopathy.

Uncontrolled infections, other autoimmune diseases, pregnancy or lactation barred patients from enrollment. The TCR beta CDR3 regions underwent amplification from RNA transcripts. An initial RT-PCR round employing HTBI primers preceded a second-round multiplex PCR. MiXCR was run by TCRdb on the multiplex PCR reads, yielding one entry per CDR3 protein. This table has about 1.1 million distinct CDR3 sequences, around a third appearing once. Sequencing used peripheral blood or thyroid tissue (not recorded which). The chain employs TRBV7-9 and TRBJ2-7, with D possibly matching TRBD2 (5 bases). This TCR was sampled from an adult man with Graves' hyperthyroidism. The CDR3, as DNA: TGTGCCAGCAGGGCGAAATCCGGGAATTACGAGCAGTACTTC. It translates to CASRAKSGNYEQYF.